This T cell receptor (beta chain) was sequenced during a study of blood T cell repertoires in COVID-19. Overall study: Spain, Italy and the United States supplied samples that represented acute and convalescent COVID-19. T cells, B-cell-depleted T cells, or PBMCs supplied cDNA or gDNA.

As originally analysed: Reference gene primer amplification gave nucleated cell count estimates. The protocol was immunoSEQ multiplex PCR, while the TCRdb copy is restricted to in-frame clones and leaves out a portion. That table furnishes V, J and clone size, whereas the DNA furnished D and trimming. Seen here are 220,000 or so clones, about nine tenths observed once, and the top ten hold 5.5% to 6.5%. Sequenced material: peripheral blood. The origin of this receptor is a man in his 60s who had recovered from COVID-19.

The chain's CDR3 is CAISPVGSANTEAFF. The CDR3 coding sequence is TGTGCCATCAGCCCGGTGGGCAGTGCGAACACTGAAGCTTTCTTT. The chain is built from TRBV10-3 and TRBJ1-1; D unresolved. Trimming shortened V by 6 bases and J by 1 base, and 15 bases separated the two germline ends. The CDR3 loop spans 15 amino acids. Germline V CDR1 and CDR2: ENHRY, SYGVKD.